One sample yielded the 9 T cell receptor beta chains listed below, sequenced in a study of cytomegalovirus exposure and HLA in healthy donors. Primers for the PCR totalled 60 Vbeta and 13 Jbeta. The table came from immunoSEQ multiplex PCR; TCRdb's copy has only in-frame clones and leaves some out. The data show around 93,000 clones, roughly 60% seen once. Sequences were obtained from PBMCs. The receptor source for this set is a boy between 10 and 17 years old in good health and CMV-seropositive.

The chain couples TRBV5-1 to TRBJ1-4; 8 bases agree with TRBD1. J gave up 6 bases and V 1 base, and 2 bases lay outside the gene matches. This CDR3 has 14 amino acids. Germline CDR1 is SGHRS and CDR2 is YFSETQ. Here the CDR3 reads CASSLPGGDEKLFF. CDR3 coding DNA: TGCGCCAGCAGCTTGCCAGGGGGCGATGAAAAACTGTTTTTT.

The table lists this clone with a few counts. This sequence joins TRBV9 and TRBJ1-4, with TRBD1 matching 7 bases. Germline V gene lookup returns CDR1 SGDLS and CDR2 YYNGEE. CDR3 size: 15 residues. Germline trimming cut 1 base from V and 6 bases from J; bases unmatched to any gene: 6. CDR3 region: CASSVHGQGDEKLFF. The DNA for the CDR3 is TGTGCCAGCAGCGTACACGGCCAGGGGGATGAAAAACTGTTTTTT.

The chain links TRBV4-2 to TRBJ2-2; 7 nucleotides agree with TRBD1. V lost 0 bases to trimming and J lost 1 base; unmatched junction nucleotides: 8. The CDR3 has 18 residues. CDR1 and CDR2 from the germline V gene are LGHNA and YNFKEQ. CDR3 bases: TGTGCCAGCAGCCAAGAAAGGGGGCCAGAACAGAACACCGGGGAGCTGTTTTTT. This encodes CASSQERGPEQNTGELFF.

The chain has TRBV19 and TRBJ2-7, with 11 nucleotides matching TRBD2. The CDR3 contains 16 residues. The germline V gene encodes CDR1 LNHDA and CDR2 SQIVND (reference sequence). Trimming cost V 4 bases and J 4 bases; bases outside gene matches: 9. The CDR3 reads CASSRSGTSGIYEQYF. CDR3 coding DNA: TGTGCCAGTAGTAGAAGTGGGACTAGCGGAATTTACGAGCAGTACTTC.

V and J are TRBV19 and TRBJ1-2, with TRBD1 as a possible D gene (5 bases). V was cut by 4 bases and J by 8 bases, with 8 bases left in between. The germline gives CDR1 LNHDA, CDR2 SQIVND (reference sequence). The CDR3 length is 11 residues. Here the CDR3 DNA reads TGTGCCAGTAGTACAGGGCACGGCTACACCTTC. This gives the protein CASSTGHGYTF.

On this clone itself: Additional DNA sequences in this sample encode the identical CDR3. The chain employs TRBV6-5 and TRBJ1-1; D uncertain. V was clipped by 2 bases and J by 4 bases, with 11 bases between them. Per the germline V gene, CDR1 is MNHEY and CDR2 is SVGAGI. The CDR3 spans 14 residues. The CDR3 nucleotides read TGTGCCAGCAGTTACACCGTACGAGGCACTGAAGCTTTCTTT. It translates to CASSYTVRGTEAFF.

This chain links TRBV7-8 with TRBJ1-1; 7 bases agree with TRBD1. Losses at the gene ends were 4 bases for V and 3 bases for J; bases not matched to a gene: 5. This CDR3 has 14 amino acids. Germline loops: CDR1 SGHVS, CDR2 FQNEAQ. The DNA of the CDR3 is TGTGCCAGCAGCTCGACAGGGACGGACACTGAAGCTTTCTTT. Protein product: CASSSTGTDTEAFF.

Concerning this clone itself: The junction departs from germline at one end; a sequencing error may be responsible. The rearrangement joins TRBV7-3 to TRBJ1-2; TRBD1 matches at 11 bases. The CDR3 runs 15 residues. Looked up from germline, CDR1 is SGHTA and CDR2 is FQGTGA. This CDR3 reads CASSIGQGAVYGYPF. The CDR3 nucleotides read TGTGCCAGCAGCATAGGACAGGGGGCCGTCTATGGCTACCCCTTC. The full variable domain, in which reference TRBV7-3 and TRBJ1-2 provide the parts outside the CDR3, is GAGVSQTPSNKVTEKGKYVELRCDPISGHTALYWYRQSLGQGPEFLIYFQGTGAADDSGLPNDRFFAVRPEGSVSTLKIQRTERGDSAVYLCASSIGQGAVYGYPFGSGTRLTVV.

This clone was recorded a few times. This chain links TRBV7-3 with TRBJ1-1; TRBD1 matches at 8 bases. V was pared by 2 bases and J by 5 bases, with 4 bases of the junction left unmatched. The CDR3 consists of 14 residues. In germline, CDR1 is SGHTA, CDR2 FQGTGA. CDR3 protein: CASSLAGGGTEAFF. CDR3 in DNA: TGTGCCAGCAGCTTAGCAGGGGGCGGAACTGAAGCTTTCTTT.